This T cell receptor beta chain was found in a study of shared clonotypes between healthy human individuals. Trimming removed 0 bases at V and 0 bases at J, with 13 bases between. The germline V gene has CDR1 SGHRS and CDR2 YFSETQ. This CDR3 is built from 17 residues. Clones were sequenced by immunoSEQ multiplex PCR, and TCRdb holds only the in-frame ones, with some missing. Seen here are roughly 1,600,000 clones, just under 99% observed once, and the top ten hold approximately 0.4%. The sample taken for sequencing was naive CD4+ T cells sorted from blood. Regarding subset: CD45RA+ positively selected. This TCR was sampled from a man under 40 in good health. This chain uses TRBV5-1 with TRBJ1-5, with D unclear. Here the CDR3 reads CASSLGQYDVSNQPQHF. The CDR3 DNA reads TGCGCCAGCAGCTTGGGGCAGTATGATGTTAGCAATCAGCCCCAGCATTTT.